Listed here are 17 T cell receptor beta chains from one sample, sequenced in a study of memory B cells and T cells in multiple sclerosis. Their specific antigens are unknown. The data were produced by immunoSEQ multiplex PCR, yet TCRdb's version contains in-frame clones alone and is incomplete. The sample records about 46,000 clones, 82% being singletons. Separate sequencing covered autoproliferating (CFSE-dim) and non-proliferating (CFSE-high) T cells from stimulus-free culture. Replicate wells were pooled after six to eight days of stimulus-free culture of 40 million to 65 million CFSE-labeled PBMCs. The material sequenced was PBMCs from blood kept in culture. The receptor source for this set is a human donor with multiple sclerosis.

The V and J genes are TRBV6-5 and TRBJ1-2, with a weak D call TRBD1 (6 bases). The CDR3 length is 13 residues. Germline lookup yields CDR1 MNHEY and CDR2 SVGAGI. V was pared by 4 bases and J by 8 bases, with 14 bases between. CDR3 region: CASSWDIRGGYTF. The CDR3 coding sequence is TGTGCCAGCAGTTGGGACATCCGAGGGGGCTACACCTTC.

J is TRBJ2-5 and V is TRBV4-1; no reliable D call. V was trimmed by 0 bases and J by 2 bases, leaving 10 bases between them. Per the germline V gene, CDR1 is MGHRA and CDR2 is YSYEKL. The length of the CDR3 is 15 residues. The CDR3 reads CASSQDPRVQETQYF. CDR3 sequence (DNA): TGCGCCAGCAGCCAAGATCCTAGGGTTCAAGAGACCCAGTACTTC.

This rearrangement joins TRBV7-9 to TRBJ1-1; 8 bases line up with TRBD1. Germline CDR1 reads SEHNR; CDR2 reads FQNEAQ (reference sequence). Trimming took 4 bases from V and 0 from J; bases not matched to a gene: 7. The CDR3 consists of 16 residues. The CDR3 sequence: CASSSGQGLMNTEAFF. In DNA, the CDR3 is TGTGCCAGCAGCTCTGGACAGGGCCTCATGAACACTGAAGCTTTCTTT.

The V call is TRBV30, the J call TRBJ1-6; D is possibly TRBD1 (5 bases). The CDR3 extends over 17 amino acids. Per germline, CDR1 GTSNPN and CDR2 SVGIG (reference sequence). Trimming cost V 0 bases and J 7 bases, with 19 bases left between them. CDR3 DNA: TGTGCCTGGAGTGTTGGGCTCGGGGCAGGGAGCAATTCACCCCTCCACTTT. Protein: CAWSVGLGAGSNSPLHF.

The J gene is TRBJ2-7, the V gene TRBV5-5; 12 nucleotides align to TRBD1. The CDR3 contains 16 residues. The germline V gene has CDR1 SGHKS and CDR2 YYEKEE (reference sequence). The trim removed 3 bases at V and 7 bases at J, leaving 11 bases unmatched. The CDR3 nucleotides are TGTGCCAGCAGCTACTTACCGGGACAGGGGGCGAAGGAGCAGTACTTC. This sequence encodes CASSYLPGQGAKEQYF.

The V call is TRBV4-3, the J call TRBJ1-4; tentatively, D is TRBD1 (6 bases). Trimming cost V 3 bases and J 5 bases, with 7 bases left between them. The CDR3 is made up of 13 amino acids. Germline-derived CDR1 and CDR2 are LGHNA and YSLEER. This CDR3 reads CASSQGTNEKLFF. The CDR3 nucleotides read TGCGCCAGCAGCCAGGGGACAAATGAAAAACTGTTTTTT.

The rearrangement joins TRBV5-1 to TRBJ1-2, with 7 bases identical to TRBD1. Germline-derived CDR1 and CDR2 are SGHRS and YFSETQ. CDR3 length equals 15 residues. The V segment lost 9 bases and the J segment 4 bases; nucleotides outside the gene matches: 15. The CDR3 spells CATAHQFGQVYGYTF. CDR3 sequence (DNA): TGCGCCACCGCGCATCAATTTGGACAGGTCTATGGCTACACCTTC.

CDR3 protein: CASRRQAHYGYTF. The DNA for the CDR3 is TGTGCCAGCAGAAGGCAGGCCCACTATGGCTACACCTTC. This sequence joins TRBV5-8 and TRBJ1-2; the D is unclear. The germline V gene encodes CDR1 SGHTS and CDR2 YDEGEE. The CDR3 has 13 residues. V lost 5 bases and J 3 bases, leaving 11 bases between the germline ends.

A few counts support this clone. This chain uses TRBV19 with TRBJ2-7; D call uncertain. CDR3 size: 13 residues. V was pared by 5 bases and J by 5 bases, with 13 bases between. Looked up from germline, CDR1 is LNHDA and CDR2 is SQIVND (reference sequence). CDR3 in amino acids: CASSVWVMDEQYF. The DNA of the CDR3 is TGTGCCAGTAGTGTCTGGGTCATGGACGAGCAGTACTTC.

J is TRBJ2-3 and V is TRBV9; TRBD2 is a possible D gene (5 bases). This CDR3 comprises 14 residues. The V end lost 3 bases, the J end lost 0 bases, and 8 bases lay between the germline ends. CDR1 and CDR2 from the germline V gene are SGDLS and YYNGEE. This CDR3 reads CASSDLASTDTQYF. The CDR3 coding sequence is TGTGCCAGCAGCGACTTAGCGAGCACAGATACGCAGTATTTT.

The chain joins TRBV6-1 to TRBJ1-2, with 7 bases fitting TRBD1. Germline V lookup: CDR1 MNHNS, CDR2 SASEGT. This CDR3 comprises 14 residues. With 3 bases clipped from V and 4 bases from J, the junction kept 5 bases outside the gene matches. CDR3 protein: CASSEIGTVYGYTF. For the CDR3, the DNA is TGTGCCAGCAGTGAGATTGGGACAGTCTATGGCTACACCTTC.

This chain uses TRBV6-6 with TRBJ1-5; D may be TRBD1 (5 bases). V dropped 2 bases and J dropped 1 base, with 6 bases sitting between them. In germline, CDR1 is MNHNY, CDR2 SVGAGI (reference sequence). This CDR3 has 14 residues. CDR3 sequence (DNA): TGTGCCAGCAGTTACCAGGGAAGCAATCAGCCCCAGCATTTT. Protein sequence: CASSYQGSNQPQHF.

This clone was found once. This chain links TRBV18 with TRBJ1-2, with D possibly being TRBD1 (6 bases). The V gene's germline CDR1 is KGHSH and CDR2 LQKENI. The CDR3 is 18 amino acids. The ends were cut back, 1 base at V and 5 bases at J, with 23 bases in the middle. CDR3 in amino acids: CASSPRTAGPNLGYGYTF. The CDR3 nucleotides are TGTGCCAGCTCACCACGGACAGCCGGGCCCAATCTGGGGTATGGCTACACCTTC.

The J gene is TRBJ1-2, the V gene TRBV7-9; the D gene is possibly TRBD1 (5 bases). The CDR3 consists of 12 residues. From germline, CDR1 is SEHNR and CDR2 FQNEAQ (reference sequence). V was pared by 4 bases and J by 7 bases, with 10 bases between. CDR3 nucleotides: TGTGCCAGCAGCTCTCCAGGGAGTGGCTACACCTTC. It yields the protein CASSSPGSGYTF.

CDR3 region: CASSPNRVLQYF. The CDR3 DNA sequence: TGTGCCAGCAGCCCCAACCGAGTGTTGCAGTACTTC. The chain couples TRBV14 to TRBJ2-7; no definite D call. This CDR3 region has 12 residues. In germline, CDR1 is SGHDN, CDR2 FVKESK. With 4 bases removed from V and 9 bases from J, the gap between germline ends came to 13 bases.

This clone was picked up one time. The CDR3 DNA follows: TGTGCCACCAGCAGAGATCTGGGCGCTGGGACGGATACGCAGTATTTT. This translates into CATSRDLGAGTDTQYF. The gene calls are TRBV15 and TRBJ2-3; either TRBD1 or TRBD2 may supply D (5 bases each). CDR1 and CDR2 from the germline V gene are LNHNV and YYDKDF (reference sequence). The CDR3 sequence is 16 residues long. V lost 0 bases and J lost 6, with 16 bases in between.

The chain combines TRBV6-6 with TRBJ2-5; TRBD1 might be the D (5 bases). CDR3 length: 15 residues. Germline V gene lookup returns CDR1 MNHNY and CDR2 SVGAGI (reference sequence). V lost 2 bases to trimming and J lost 4 bases, with 14 bases between them. This CDR3 is CASSYRQGKGETQYF. The CDR3, as DNA: TGTGCCAGCAGTTACAGGCAGGGTAAAGGAGAGACCCAGTACTTC.